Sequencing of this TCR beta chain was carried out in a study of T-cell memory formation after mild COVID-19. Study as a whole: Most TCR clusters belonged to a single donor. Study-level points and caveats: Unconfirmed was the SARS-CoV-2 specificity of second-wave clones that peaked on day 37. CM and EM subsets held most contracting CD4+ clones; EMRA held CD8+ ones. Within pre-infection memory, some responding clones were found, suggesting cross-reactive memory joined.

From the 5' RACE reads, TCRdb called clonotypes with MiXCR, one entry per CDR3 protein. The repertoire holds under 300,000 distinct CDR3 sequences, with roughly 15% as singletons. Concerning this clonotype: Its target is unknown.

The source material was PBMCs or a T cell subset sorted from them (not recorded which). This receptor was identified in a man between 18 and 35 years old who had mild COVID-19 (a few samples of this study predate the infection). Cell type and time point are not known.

CDR3 bases: TGTGCCAGCAGTTCTCCAGCTGGGCCCTACGAGCAGTACTTC. As protein: CASSSPAGPYEQYF. The rearrangement uses TRBV28 and TRBJ2-7; D remains ambiguous. Germline V CDR1 and CDR2: MDHEN, SYDVKM. The CDR3 has 14 amino acids. Trimming removed 4 bases at V and 2 bases at J, with 12 bases between.